The 20 T cell receptor beta chains below all came from one sample that was sequenced in a study of blood T cell repertoires in COVID-19. Some clones are missing from TCRdb's copy, which holds only in-frame ones; the method was immunoSEQ multiplex PCR. This table has about 210,000 clones, about 91% appearing once. Material: peripheral blood. These receptors were taken from a woman aged 40-49 years with acute or convalescent COVID-19.

This sequence joins TRBV2 and TRBJ1-4; the match to TRBD1 covers 8 bases. The CDR3 runs to 14 residues. Looked up from germline, CDR1 is SNHLY and CDR2 is FYNNEI. Trimming at V came to 4 bases and at J to 3 bases, leaving 1 base not matched to a gene. The DNA for the CDR3 is TGTGCCAGCAGTGTGACAGGGGCTAATGAAAAACTGTTTTTT. It is translated as CASSVTGANEKLFF.

This rearrangement joins TRBV5-1 to TRBJ2-2; 8 nucleotides agree with TRBD2. J lost 1 base, V lost 0 bases, and 2 bases had no gene match. Germline CDR1 reads SGHRS; CDR2 reads YFSETQ. This CDR3 spans 16 amino acids. In DNA form, the CDR3 reads TGCGCCAGCAGCTTGGTGCTAGCGGGGAACACCGGGGAGCTGTTTTTT. It is translated as CASSLVLAGNTGELFF.

This chain uses TRBV27 with TRBJ2-2; no reliable D call. The V end was cut by 3 bases, the J end by 6 bases, with 2 bases between. CDR1 is MNHEY and CDR2 is SMNVEV in the germline V gene (reference sequence). CDR3 length: 11 amino acids. In DNA, the CDR3 is TGTGCCAGCAGTTTCTCCGGGGAGCTGTTTTTT. As protein: CASSFSGELFF.

The chain combines TRBV7-6 with TRBJ1-3; D ambiguous. CDR1 is SGHVS, CDR2 FNYEAQ, per germline. CDR3 length equals 15 residues. Between the trimmed V and J ends, which lost 3 bases and 0 bases, there was a span of 9 bases. This CDR3 is CASSFFPSSGNTIYF. The CDR3 bases are TGTGCCAGCAGCTTCTTCCCGAGCTCTGGAAACACCATATATTTT.

This chain joins TRBV19 and TRBJ1-3; TRBD1 might be the D (5 bases). The CDR3 covers 14 residues. Germline CDR1 reads LNHDA; CDR2 reads SQIVND (reference sequence). Trimming shortened V by 2 bases and J by 2 bases, and 7 bases separated the two germline ends. In DNA form, the CDR3 reads TGTGCCAGTAGTATAAAGACAGCTGGAAACACCATATATTTT. As protein: CASSIKTAGNTIYF.

The CDR3 DNA is TGTGCCCCGATGACCCTCGGAGGTTCCTATGGCTACACCTTC. This gives the protein CAPMTLGGSYGYTF. J is TRBJ1-2 and V is TRBV24-1; D remains unclear. The CDR3 extends over 14 amino acids. Trimming took off 12 bases at V and 4 bases at J, with 20 bases between the two ends. The germline V gene encodes CDR1 KGHDR and CDR2 SFDVKD.

V is TRBV18 and J is TRBJ2-7; TRBD1 agrees at 12 bases. Germline assignment: CDR1 KGHSH and CDR2 LQKENI. After removal of 4 bases from V and 0 bases from J, the junction contained 4 bases not matched to a gene. The CDR3 contains 16 residues. The CDR3 bases are TGTGCCAGCTCACGGTCGGGACAGGGGGCCTCCTACGAGCAGTACGTC. This gives the protein CASSRSGQGASYEQYV.

The sample holds one count of this clone. This chain connects TRBV27 to TRBJ2-7; TRBD2 aligns across 8 bases. The V gene's germline CDR1 is MNHEY and CDR2 SMNVEV (reference sequence). J lost 7 bases, V lost 6 bases, and 2 bases had no gene match. This CDR3 contains 11 residues. The DNA of the CDR3 is TGTGCCAGCAGCACGGGGGGGGAGCAGTACGTC. As protein: CASSTGGEQYV.

The chain combines TRBV6-5 with TRBJ1-2, with a possible D match to TRBD1 (6 bases). Trimming removed 7 bases from V and 5 bases from J, with 20 bases in between. The germline CDR1 and CDR2 sequences are MNHEY and SVGAGI. This CDR3 is built from 15 residues. CDR3 sequence reads: CASISPEGGVYGYTF. DNA for the CDR3: TGTGCCAGCATATCTCCCGAGGGGGGGGTATATGGCTACACCTTC.

The chain recombines TRBV3-1 (or the pseudogene TRBV3-2) with TRBJ2-2, with TRBD1 matching 7 bases. This CDR3 spans 18 amino acids. Looked up from germline, CDR1 is LGHDT and CDR2 is YNNKEL (reference sequence). Unmatched junction bases numbered 14, after V lost 4 bases and J lost 3 bases. In DNA, the CDR3 is TGTGCCAGCAGCCCCCCCAGTGCCCGAACAGGGGACACCGGGGAGCTGTTTTTT. Amino acid sequence: CASSPPSARTGDTGELFF.

The J gene is TRBJ2-6, the V gene TRBV18; D gene uncertain. The length of the CDR3 is 16 residues. V gave up 2 bases and J gave up 4 bases, with 12 bases separating them. Germline V lookup: CDR1 KGHSH, CDR2 LQKENI. The CDR3 sequence: CASSPGWASGANVLTF. CDR3 sequence (DNA): TGTGCCAGCTCACCAGGGTGGGCATCCGGGGCCAACGTCCTGACTTTC.

CDR3 in DNA: TGTGCCAGCAGCTCCCGGGGGGAGCAGTACGTC. Protein product: CASSSRGEQYV. This chain joins TRBV7-2 and TRBJ2-7, with D possibly matching TRBD2 (6 bases). The ends were cut back, 4 bases at V and 7 bases at J, with 8 bases in the middle. Germline V gene sequence: CDR1 SGHTA, CDR2 FQGNSA. This CDR3 comprises 11 residues.

The V gene is TRBV7-9, the J gene TRBJ1-5; 11 bases are a match to TRBD1. This CDR3 is built from 15 residues. V trimming: 4 bases; J trimming: 5 bases; junction bases outside the gene matches: 4. The V gene's germline CDR1 is SEHNR and CDR2 FQNEAQ (reference sequence). In DNA form, the CDR3 reads TGTGCCAGCAGCTCGGACAGGGGGCGGGATCAGCCCCAGCATTTT. It is translated as CASSSDRGRDQPQHF.

The table lists this clone with a few counts. V gene TRBV4-1 combines with J gene TRBJ1-2; D call uncertain. CDR1 is MGHRA, CDR2 YSYEKL, per germline. V was clipped by 1 base and J by 6 bases, with 6 bases between them. The CDR3 is 12 amino acids. In nucleotides, the CDR3 is TGCGCCAGCAGCCAAGGTGAGGATGGCTACACCTTC. Protein product: CASSQGEDGYTF.

This chain connects TRBV4-1 to TRBJ1-4, with D perhaps matching TRBD1 (5 bases). Trimming pared 3 bases from V and 0 bases from J, leaving 11 bases between. CDR1 MGHRA and CDR2 YSYEKL come from the germline V gene. The length of the CDR3 is 16 residues. CDR3 sequence: CASSHAVQATNEKLFF. The CDR3 DNA is TGCGCCAGCAGCCATGCAGTACAGGCAACTAATGAAAAACTGTTTTTT.

This clone appeared once. CDR3 amino acids: CASSEAGTGNTEAFF. CDR3 coding DNA: TGTGCCAGCAGTGAAGCTGGGACAGGGAACACTGAAGCTTTCTTT. The rearrangement joins TRBV6-1 to TRBJ1-1, with 8 bases fitting TRBD1. Germline CDR1 reads MNHNS; CDR2 reads SASEGT. CDR3 length equals 15 residues. Germline trimming cut 0 bases from V and 1 base from J; bases unmatched to any gene: 1.

The J gene is TRBJ1-4, the V gene TRBV6-5, with D tentatively TRBD1 (6 bases). Trimming took 10 bases from V and 6 from J, leaving 18 bases between them. Germline V gene data show CDR1 as MNHEY and CDR2 as SVGAGI. The length of the CDR3 is 14 residues. The CDR3 DNA reads as TGTGCCACCGCCACGACAGGACTTCATGAAAAACTGTTTTTT. As protein: CATATTGLHEKLFF.

The chain recombines TRBV28 with TRBJ1-4; D is perhaps TRBD1 (5 bases). The V end lost 4 bases, the J end lost 8 bases, and 17 bases lay between the germline ends. The CDR3 is made up of 15 amino acids. Germline CDR1 MDHEN, CDR2 SYDVKM. The DNA for the CDR3 is TGTGCCAGCAGTTCCCCGACAGAAGCAGGGGAAAAACTGTTTTTT. Its protein is CASSSPTEAGEKLFF. Together with reference TRBV28 and TRBJ1-4, the CDR3 gives the full variable domain: DVKVTQSSRYLVKRTGEKVFLECVQDMDHENMFWYRQDPGLGLRLIYFSYDVKMKEKGDIPEGYSVSREKKERFSLILESASTNQTSMYLCASSSPTEAGEKLFFGSGTQLSVL.

The rearrangement joins TRBV4-1 to TRBJ1-2; 9 bases are a match to TRBD1. The V gene end was trimmed by 4 bases and the J gene end by 4 bases; junction bases not matched to a gene: 1. Germline CDR1 reads MGHRA; CDR2 reads YSYEKL. The CDR3 spans 13 residues. The CDR3 DNA sequence: TGCGCCAGCAGCCTGACAGGGGGCTATGGCTACACCTTC. It translates to CASSLTGGYGYTF.

V is TRBV3-1 (or the pseudogene TRBV3-2) and J is TRBJ1-1; D call uncertain. This CDR3 is built from 18 residues. Germline CDR1 reads LGHDT; CDR2 reads YNNKEL (reference sequence). V was trimmed by 1 base and J by 0 bases, leaving 18 bases between them. CDR3 sequence (DNA): TGTGCCAGCAGCCAAGCCCCCGGGAAGGGAGATATGAACACTGAAGCTTTCTTT. Translated, it gives CASSQAPGKGDMNTEAFF.